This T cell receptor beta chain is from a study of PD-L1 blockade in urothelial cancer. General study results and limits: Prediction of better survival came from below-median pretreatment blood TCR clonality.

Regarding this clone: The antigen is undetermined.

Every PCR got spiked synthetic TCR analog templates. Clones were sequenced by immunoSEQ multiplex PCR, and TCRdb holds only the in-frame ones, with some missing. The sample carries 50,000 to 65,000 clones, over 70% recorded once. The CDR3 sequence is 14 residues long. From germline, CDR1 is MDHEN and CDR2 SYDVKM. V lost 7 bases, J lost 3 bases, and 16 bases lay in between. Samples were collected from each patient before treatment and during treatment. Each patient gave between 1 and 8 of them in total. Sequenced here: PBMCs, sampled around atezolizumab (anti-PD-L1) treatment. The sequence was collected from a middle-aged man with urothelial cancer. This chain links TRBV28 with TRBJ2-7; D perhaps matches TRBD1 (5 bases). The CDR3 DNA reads TGTGCCAGCAAGAGCCAGGGCCCTTTCTACGAGCAGTACTTC. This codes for CASKSQGPFYEQYF.